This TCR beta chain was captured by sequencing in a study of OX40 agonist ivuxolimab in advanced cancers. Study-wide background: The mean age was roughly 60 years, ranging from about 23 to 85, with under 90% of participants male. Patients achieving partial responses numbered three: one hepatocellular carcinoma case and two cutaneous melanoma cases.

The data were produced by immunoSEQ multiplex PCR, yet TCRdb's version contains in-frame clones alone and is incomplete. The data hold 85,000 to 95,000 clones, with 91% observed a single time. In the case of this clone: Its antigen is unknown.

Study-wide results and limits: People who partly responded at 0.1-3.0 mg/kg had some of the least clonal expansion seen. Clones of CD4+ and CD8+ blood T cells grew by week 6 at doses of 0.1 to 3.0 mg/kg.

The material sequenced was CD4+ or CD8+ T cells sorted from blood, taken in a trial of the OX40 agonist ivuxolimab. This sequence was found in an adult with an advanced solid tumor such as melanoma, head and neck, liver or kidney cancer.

The CDR3 reads CASHVSTNEKLFF. CDR3 nucleotide sequence: TGTGCCAGCCACGTTTCAACTAATGAAAAACTGTTTTTT. This chain connects TRBV28 to TRBJ1-4; D remains ambiguous. The CDR3 loop spans 13 amino acids. Trimming removed 8 bases from V and 0 bases from J, with 7 bases in between. The germline V gene has CDR1 MDHEN and CDR2 SYDVKM.